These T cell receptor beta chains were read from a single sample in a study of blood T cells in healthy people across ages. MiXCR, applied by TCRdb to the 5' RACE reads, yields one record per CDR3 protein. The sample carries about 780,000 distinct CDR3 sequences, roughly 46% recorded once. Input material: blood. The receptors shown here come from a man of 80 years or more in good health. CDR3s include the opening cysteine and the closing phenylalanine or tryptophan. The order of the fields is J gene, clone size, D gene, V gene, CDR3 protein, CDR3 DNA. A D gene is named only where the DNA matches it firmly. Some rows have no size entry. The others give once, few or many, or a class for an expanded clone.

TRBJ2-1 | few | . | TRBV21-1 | CASSKEGDRSYNEQFF | TGTGCCAGCAGCAAAGAGGGGGACAGATCCTACAATGAGCAGTTCTTC
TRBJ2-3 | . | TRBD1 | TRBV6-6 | CASVPPGTGTLETQYF | TGTGCCAGCGTCCCTCCCGGGACAGGGACTTTAGAGACGCAGTATTTT
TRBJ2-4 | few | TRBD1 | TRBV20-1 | CSARVRTGGTDIQYF | TGCAGTGCTAGAGTTAGGACAGGGGGCACGGACATTCAGTACTTC
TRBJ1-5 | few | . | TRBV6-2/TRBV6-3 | CASSPPNSNQPQHF | TGTGCCAGCAGCCCTCCAAATAGCAATCAGCCCCAGCATTTT
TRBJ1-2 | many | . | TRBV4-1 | CASSHTSGSANYGYTF | TGCGCCAGCAGCCATACGAGTGGGTCAGCTAACTATGGCTACACCTTC
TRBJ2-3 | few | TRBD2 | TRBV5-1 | CASSLRPTTSGSADTQYF | TGCGCCAGCAGCTTGCGCCCAACTACTAGCGGGAGTGCAGATACGCAGTATTTT
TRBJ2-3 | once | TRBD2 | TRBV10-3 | CAISGLAGVTDTQYF | TGTGCCATCAGTGGACTAGCGGGGGTCACAGATACGCAGTATTTT
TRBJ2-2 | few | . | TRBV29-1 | CSVFLGVWGATGELFF | TGCAGCGTTTTCCTAGGGGTGTGGGGTGCCACCGGGGAGCTGTTTTTT
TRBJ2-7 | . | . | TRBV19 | CASSMQTGYEQYF | TGTGCCAGTAGTATGCAGACAGGCTACGAGCAGTACTTC
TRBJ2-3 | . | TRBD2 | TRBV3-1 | CATSGRASDTQYF | TGTGCCACTAGCGGGAGGGCCTCGGATACGCAGTATTTT
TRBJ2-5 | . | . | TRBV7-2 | CASSGRTGSRGAETQYF | TGTGCCAGCAGCGGACGTACAGGGTCTAGGGGTGCAGAGACCCAGTACTTC
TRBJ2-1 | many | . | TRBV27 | CASSSGGANEQFF | TGTGCCAGCAGTTCTGGCGGGGCCAATGAGCAGTTCTTC
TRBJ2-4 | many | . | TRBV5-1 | CASSQFQGVEAKNIQYF | TGCGCCAGCAGCCAATTCCAGGGAGTAGAAGCCAAAAACATTCAGTACTTC
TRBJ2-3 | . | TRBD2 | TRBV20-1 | CSAVSGPPTDTQYF | TGCAGTGCCGTTAGCGGGCCACCGACAGATACGCAGTATTTT
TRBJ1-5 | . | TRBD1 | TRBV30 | CAWRYGTGEHQPQHF | TGTGCCTGGAGATACGGGACAGGGGAGCATCAGCCCCAGCATTTT
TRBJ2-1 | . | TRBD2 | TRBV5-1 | CASSLRTSDYNEQFF | TGCGCCAGCAGCCTCAGGACTAGCGACTACAATGAGCAGTTCTTC
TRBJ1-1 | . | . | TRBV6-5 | CASSLPGGDAFF | TGTGCCAGCTCCCTCCCCGGGGGAGATGCTTTCTTT
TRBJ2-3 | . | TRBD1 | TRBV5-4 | CASSTQGAGTQYF | TGTGCCAGCAGCACCCAGGGGGCAGGTACGCAGTATTTT
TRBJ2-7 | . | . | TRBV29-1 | CSVEDLDSYERYF | TGCAGCGTCGAAGATTTGGACAGCTACGAGCGGTACTTC
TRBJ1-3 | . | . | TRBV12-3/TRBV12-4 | CASSPWGREGVRNTIYF | TGTGCCAGCAGCCCATGGGGAAGGGAGGGGGTGCGAAACACCATATATTTT
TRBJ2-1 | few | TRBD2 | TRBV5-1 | CASSLQGLALPSSYNEQFF | TGCGCCAGCAGCCTCCAGGGACTAGCGCTCCCTAGCTCCTACAATGAGCAGTTCTTC
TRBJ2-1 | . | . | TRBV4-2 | CANSQDRAREYNEQFF | TGTGCCAACAGCCAAGATAGGGCTAGAGAATACAATGAGCAGTTCTTC
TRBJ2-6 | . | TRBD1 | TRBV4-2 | CASGDQLGQGHSGANVLTF | TGTGCCAGCGGCGATCAACTAGGACAGGGGCACTCTGGGGCCAACGTCCTGACTTTC
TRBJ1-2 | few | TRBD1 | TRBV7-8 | CASSYGTGSRISTF | TGTGCCAGCAGCTACGGGACAGGGTCACGTATTTCCACCTTC
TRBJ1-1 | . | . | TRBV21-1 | CASRGRRVNTEAFF | TGTGCCAGCAGGGGGCGGAGAGTAAACACTGAAGCTTTCTTT
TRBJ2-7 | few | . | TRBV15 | CATSRDIISSGRYF | TGTGCCACCAGCAGAGATATTATTAGTAGCGGAAGGTACTTC
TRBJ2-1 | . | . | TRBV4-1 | CASSEARAGNEQFF | TGCGCCAGCAGCGAAGCGAGGGCTGGCAATGAGCAGTTCTTC
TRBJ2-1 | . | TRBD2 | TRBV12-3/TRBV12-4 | CTSSLGLAGGGYEQFF | TGTACCAGCAGCCTCGGACTAGCGGGAGGGGGGTATGAGCAGTTCTTC
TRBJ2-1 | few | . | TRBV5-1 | CASSLEGETDNEQFF | TGCGCCAGCAGCTTGGAGGGGGAGACCGACAATGAGCAGTTCTTC
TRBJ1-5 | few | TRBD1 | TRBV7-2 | CASSSTGVGQPQHF | TGTGCCAGCAGCTCTACAGGGGTCGGTCAGCCCCAGCATTTT
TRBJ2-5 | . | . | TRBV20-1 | CSARDPLQETQYF | TGCAGTGCTAGAGATCCCCTCCAAGAGACCCAGTACTTC
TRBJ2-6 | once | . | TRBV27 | CASSLLQGSGANVLTF | TGTGCCAGCAGTTTACTCCAGGGATCTGGGGCCAACGTCCTGACTTTC
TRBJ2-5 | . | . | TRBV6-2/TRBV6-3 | CASSYSPHDPGTQYF | TGTGCCAGCAGTTACTCACCCCACGACCCAGGGACCCAGTACTTC
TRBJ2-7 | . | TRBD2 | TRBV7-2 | CASSFYSGNHEQYF | TGTGCCAGCAGCTTTTATAGCGGGAACCACGAGCAGTACTTC
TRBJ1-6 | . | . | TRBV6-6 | CATKRGQDNSPLHF | TGTGCCACAAAACGGGGTCAGGATAATTCACCCCTCCACTTT
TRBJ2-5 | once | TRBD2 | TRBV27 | CASSPILAGEGETQYF | TGTGCCAGCAGTCCAATTCTAGCGGGAGAGGGAGAGACCCAGTACTTC
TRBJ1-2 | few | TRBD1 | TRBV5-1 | CASSIGTGGDGYTF | TGCGCCAGCAGCATCGGGACAGGCGGAGATGGCTACACCTTC